This T cell receptor (beta chain) was found in a study of cytomegalovirus exposure and HLA in healthy donors. The study ran its PCR with 60 Vbeta and 13 Jbeta primers. TCRdb's table, derived via immunoSEQ multiplex PCR, lists solely in-frame clones and lacks some. The table records 170,000 or so clones, over 70% of them present only once. CDR1 and CDR2 (germline): SGHVS, FNYEAQ. Deletions cut 4 bases from V and 3 bases from J, with 11 bases between. CDR3 length: 14 amino acids. Sequencing was performed on PBMCs. This rearrangement joins TRBV7-6 to TRBJ2-3; D ambiguous. This sequence originates from a woman in her fifties or sixties in good health and CMV-seropositive. The CDR3 nucleotides are TGTGCCAGCAGCTCCGTACTAAGGACAGATACGCAGTATTTT. Translating gives CASSSVLRTDTQYF.